Listed here are 26 T cell receptor beta chains from one sample, sequenced in a study of T cell responses to AZD1222 COVID-19 vaccine. Profiled with immunoSEQ multiplex PCR; TCRdb holds only in-frame clones, not every one. The profile shows 100,000 to 150,000 clones, around 90% of them singletons. Source: peripheral blood, taken on day 0 of AZD1222 vaccination. These receptors were taken from an adult in good health.

This chain connects TRBV6-5 to TRBJ1-2; 8 bases map to TRBD1. V dropped 0 bases and J dropped 4; count of bases not matched to a gene: 1. The germline V gene has CDR1 MNHEY and CDR2 SVGAGI. This CDR3 is 14 amino acids long. The CDR3 loop is CASSYSDRGYGYTF. CDR3 DNA sequence: TGTGCCAGCAGTTACTCCGACAGGGGCTATGGCTACACCTTC.

The chain combines TRBV7-9 with TRBJ1-1, with a possible D match to TRBD1 (6 bases). The CDR3 is 14 residues long. Deletions cut 4 bases from V and 1 base from J, with 10 bases between. CDR1 is SEHNR, CDR2 FQNEAQ, per germline (reference sequence). CDR3 amino acids: CASSSRQENTEAFF. The CDR3 DNA sequence: TGTGCCAGCAGCTCCCGACAGGAGAACACTGAAGCTTTCTTT.

This chain joins TRBV2 and TRBJ1-4; the match to TRBD1 covers 7 bases. Unmatched junction bases numbered 11, after V lost 11 bases and J lost 8 bases. The CDR3 is 13 residues long. Germline V gene data show CDR1 as SNHLY and CDR2 as FYNNEI. The CDR3 protein is CAGTGAMGEKLFF. In DNA, the CDR3 is TGTGCCGGCACAGGGGCCATGGGAGAAAAACTGTTTTTT.

The chain carries TRBV11-3 and TRBJ1-5, with D possibly matching TRBD1 (5 bases). CDR1 SGHNT and CDR2 YENEEA come from the germline V gene. V dropped 0 bases and J dropped 10 bases, with 16 bases sitting between them. CDR3 length: 15 residues. This CDR3 is CASSLDKGPGYPQHF. The CDR3 DNA is TGTGCCAGCAGCTTAGATAAGGGGCCCGGTTATCCCCAGCATTTT.

For this clone: The same CDR3 is also encoded by other DNA sequences in this sample. The chain couples TRBV19 to TRBJ1-5; no clear D. Germline assignment: CDR1 LNHDA and CDR2 SQIVND (reference sequence). The V end was cut by 2 bases, the J end by 4 bases, with 6 bases between. The length of the CDR3 is 13 residues. CDR3 in amino acids: CASSIPSNQPQHF. The CDR3 region has the DNA TGTGCCAGTAGTATACCCAGTAATCAGCCCCAGCATTTT.

This chain connects TRBV27 to TRBJ1-1; no firm D call. This CDR3 is 13 amino acids long. Trimming shortened V by 4 bases and J by 4 bases, and 10 bases separated the two germline ends. From germline, CDR1 is MNHEY and CDR2 SMNVEV (reference sequence). The CDR3 nucleotides read TGTGCCAGCAGTTCTGGTGGAGTCACTGAAGCTTTCTTT. It encodes CASSSGGVTEAFF.

The chain employs TRBV5-1 and TRBJ1-4, with a possible D match to TRBD1 (6 bases). The V and J ends lost 4 bases and 7 bases respectively, with 11 bases between them. CDR3 length: 13 amino acids. Germline V gene sequence: CDR1 SGHRS, CDR2 YFSETQ. The CDR3 spells CASSEGGGEKLFF. CDR3 DNA: TGCGCCAGCAGCGAGGGGGGAGGTGAAAAACTGTTTTTT.

The chain combines TRBV7-9 with TRBJ2-7; D not certain. Germline V CDR1 and CDR2: SEHNR, FQNEAQ (reference sequence). V gave up 1 base and J gave up 0 bases, with 7 bases separating them. The CDR3 spans 14 residues. The CDR3 reads CASSLVADSYEQYF. The CDR3 DNA sequence: TGTGCCAGCAGCTTAGTAGCAGACTCCTACGAGCAGTACTTC.

The CDR3: CASSPPLPLANEQFF. DNA of the CDR3: TGTGCCAGCAGCCCCCCCCTTCCTCTCGCGAACGAGCAGTTCTTC. V gene TRBV3-1 (or the pseudogene TRBV3-2) combines with J gene TRBJ2-1; D remains ambiguous. Germline V gene lookup returns CDR1 LGHDT and CDR2 YNNKEL (reference sequence). CDR3 size: 15 residues. V lost 4 bases to trimming and J lost 10 bases, with 20 bases between them.

This chain links TRBV10-3 with TRBJ2-2; TRBD1 aligns across 7 bases. V gave up 5 bases and J gave up 4 bases; unmatched junction bases: 4. The germline V gene has CDR1 ENHRY and CDR2 SYGVKD. The CDR3 totals 14 residues. The CDR3: CAISTGAATGELFF. CDR3 DNA: TGTGCCATCAGTACAGGGGCGGCCACCGGGGAGCTGTTTTTT.

This chain connects TRBV3-1 (or the pseudogene TRBV3-2) to TRBJ1-6; D gene ambiguous. This CDR3 spans 14 amino acids. Trimming removed 1 base from V and 5 bases from J, with 6 bases in between. The germline CDR1 and CDR2 sequences are LGHDT and YNNKEL (reference sequence). The CDR3 is CASSQGSDNSPLHF. The CDR3 bases are TGTGCCAGCAGCCAAGGATCGGATAATTCACCCCTCCACTTT.

The CDR3, as DNA: TGTGCCAGCAGACTAGCCCCGGGCAAGACCCAGTACTTC. Protein product: CASRLAPGKTQYF. V is TRBV12-3 or TRBV12-4 and J is TRBJ2-5, with D possibly being TRBD2 (6 bases). V gave up 6 bases and J gave up 6 bases, with 14 bases separating them. The CDR3 totals 13 residues.

The CDR3 DNA reads TGTGCCAGCTCACCACCGCGCGGTCCTGGAAACACCATATATTTT. It yields the protein CASSPPRGPGNTIYF. The chain has TRBV18 and TRBJ1-3; no definite D call. The V end lost 0 bases, the J end lost 2 bases, and 8 bases lay between the germline ends. The CDR3 has 15 residues. Per the germline V gene, CDR1 is KGHSH and CDR2 is LQKENI.

V is TRBV11-3 and J is TRBJ2-1, with 8 bases fitting TRBD2. Germline V gene lookup returns CDR1 SGHNT and CDR2 YENEEA. V shed 3 bases, J shed 10 bases, and the junction held 5 bases outside the gene matches. The CDR3 covers 13 residues. The CDR3 loop is CASSLGLVDEQFF. CDR3 DNA sequence: TGTGCCAGCAGCTTGGGACTAGTCGACGAGCAGTTCTTC.

The gene calls are TRBV5-5 and TRBJ1-2; D perhaps matches TRBD1 (6 bases). Germline assignment: CDR1 SGHKS and CDR2 YYEKEE (reference sequence). The length of the CDR3 is 14 residues. The V end was cut by 2 bases, the J end by 13 bases, with 21 bases between. The CDR3: CASSFGRIAGASTF. CDR3 DNA sequence: TGTGCCAGCAGCTTTGGAAGGATCGCAGGGGCGTCCACCTTC. The full variable domain, rest sourced from reference TRBV5-5 and TRBJ1-2, is DAGVTQSPTHLIKTRGQQVTLRCSPISGHKSVSWYQQVLGQGPQFIFQYYEKEERGRGNFPDRFSARQFPNYSSELNVNALLLGDSALYLCASSFGRIAGASTFGSGTRLTVV.

The chain is built from TRBV7-9 and TRBJ2-5; no firm D call. V lost 4 bases and J lost 7, with 4 bases in between. This CDR3 comprises 10 residues. Germline V gives CDR1 SEHNR, CDR2 FQNEAQ (reference sequence). The DNA for the CDR3 is TGTGCCAGCAGCTCCGGGACCCAGTACTTC. This codes for CASSSGTQYF.

The chain is built from TRBV7-9 and TRBJ1-6; possible D gene TRBD1, 6 bases. V was pared by 5 bases and J by 10 bases, with 24 bases between. Germline CDR1 and CDR2: SEHNR and FQNEAQ (reference sequence). The CDR3 has 17 residues. The DNA for the CDR3 is TGTGCCAGCAGCATACACGAAGAAACAGGGAAACGGTCACCCCTCCACTTT. It translates to CASSIHEETGKRSPLHF.

The J gene is TRBJ1-5, the V gene TRBV28, with 7 bases matching TRBD1. CDR3 length equals 17 residues. Germline V CDR1 and CDR2: MDHEN, SYDVKM. The V segment lost 6 bases and the J segment 1 base; nucleotides outside the gene matches: 12. The CDR3 region is CASRGFGDSVSNQPQHF. The CDR3 DNA reads TGTGCCAGCAGGGGATTCGGGGACAGCGTAAGCAATCAGCCCCAGCATTTT.

The sample holds one count of this clone. CDR3 sequence: CASSRVEAYEQYF. The CDR3 coding sequence is TGTGCCAGCAGCCGGGTAGAAGCGTACGAGCAGTACTTC. The chain combines TRBV5-5 with TRBJ2-7; D unresolved. In germline, CDR1 is SGHKS, CDR2 YYEKEE (reference sequence). Trimming pared 4 bases from V and 4 bases from J, leaving 12 bases between. The CDR3 contains 13 residues.

The J gene is TRBJ1-1, the V gene TRBV19; the D is unclear. V was clipped by 3 bases and J by 0 bases, with 14 bases between them. Germline-derived CDR1 and CDR2 are LNHDA and SQIVND (reference sequence). The CDR3 totals 16 residues. The CDR3 DNA reads as TGTGCCAGTAGTATGGGCCAGTCCCTCCTGAACACTGAAGCTTTCTTT. It yields the protein CASSMGQSLLNTEAFF.

V is TRBV15 and J is TRBJ2-7; 9 bases map to TRBD1. Germline V lookup: CDR1 LNHNV, CDR2 YYDKDF (reference sequence). Losses at the gene ends were 3 bases for V and 5 bases for J; bases not matched to a gene: 8. CDR3 length equals 15 residues. CDR3: CATSRRTDRGNEQYF. Here the CDR3 DNA reads TGTGCCACCAGCAGGAGGACTGACAGGGGGAACGAGCAGTACTTC.

The CDR3 nucleotides read TGTGCCAGCAGCTTATCAAGGACCCATGAGGACACTGAAGCTTTCTTT. It specifies CASSLSRTHEDTEAFF. The rearrangement joins TRBV7-9 to TRBJ1-1; the D is unclear. Germline CDR1 is SEHNR and CDR2 is FQNEAQ (reference sequence). The CDR3 has 16 amino acids. Trimming removed 2 bases from V and 3 bases from J, with 16 bases in between.

This chain uses TRBV9 with TRBJ1-5; maybe TRBD1 (5 bases). Germline-derived CDR1 and CDR2 are SGDLS and YYNGEE. CDR3 length equals 15 residues. V shed 0 bases and J shed 5 bases, with 12 bases lying between them. Here the CDR3 DNA reads TGTGCCAGCAGCGTAGGGGTGGGGCCCGATCAGCCCCAGCATTTT. It is translated as CASSVGVGPDQPQHF.

The rearrangement uses TRBV6-5 and TRBJ1-2; D gene ambiguous. Germline loops: CDR1 MNHEY, CDR2 SVGAGI. Between the trimmed V and J ends, which lost 5 bases and 4 bases, there was a span of 14 bases. The CDR3 extends over 14 amino acids. The chain's CDR3 is CASSPLGRSYGYTF. The CDR3 nucleotides read TGTGCCAGCAGTCCTCTGGGCAGAAGCTATGGCTACACCTTC.

The chain carries TRBV3-1 (or the pseudogene TRBV3-2) and TRBJ1-5; D is perhaps TRBD1 (6 bases). Germline CDR1 is LGHDT and CDR2 is YNNKEL (reference sequence). This CDR3 is built from 14 residues. Trimming pared 1 base from V and 6 bases from J, leaving 10 bases between. The CDR3 DNA follows: TGTGCCAGCAGCCAAGGAAGGGGGTCTCAGCCCCAGCATTTT. This encodes CASSQGRGSQPQHF.

This clone showed up just a few times. The J gene is TRBJ1-5, the V gene TRBV7-9, with D possibly being TRBD1 (5 bases). Germline CDR1 SEHNR, CDR2 FQNEAQ (reference sequence). V dropped 3 bases and J dropped 7 bases, with 13 bases sitting between them. This CDR3 is built from 14 residues. The CDR3 DNA follows: TGTGCCAGCAGCTTTGAACAGGTTAACCAGCCCCAGCATTTT. This sequence encodes CASSFEQVNQPQHF. Full variable domain (rest looked up from reference TRBV7-9 and TRBJ1-5): DTGVSQNPRHKITKRGQNVTFRCDPISEHNRLYWYRQTLGQGPEFLTYFQNEAQLEKSRLLSDRFSAERPKGSFSTLEIQRTEQGDSAMYLCASSFEQVNQPQHFGDGTRLSIL.